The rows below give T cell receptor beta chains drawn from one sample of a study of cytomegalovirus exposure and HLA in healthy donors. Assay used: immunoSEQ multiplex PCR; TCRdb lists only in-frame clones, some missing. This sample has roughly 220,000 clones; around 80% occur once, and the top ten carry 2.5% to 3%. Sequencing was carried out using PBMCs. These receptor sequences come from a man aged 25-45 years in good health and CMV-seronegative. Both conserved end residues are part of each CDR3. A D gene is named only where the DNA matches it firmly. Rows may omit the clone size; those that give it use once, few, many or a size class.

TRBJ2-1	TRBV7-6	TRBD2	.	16	TGTGCCAGCAGCTTCAGATCTAATGTAGCGGGCCATGAGCAGTTCTTC	CASSFRSNVAGHEQFF
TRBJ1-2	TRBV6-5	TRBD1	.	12	TGTGCCAGCAGCCAGGGGGCCCATGGCTACACCTTC	CASSQGAHGYTF
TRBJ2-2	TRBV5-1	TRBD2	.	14	TGCGCCAGCCGGCGGGAGGCGGCCACCGGGGAGCTGTTTTTT	CASRREAATGELFF
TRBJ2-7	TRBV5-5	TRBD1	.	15	TGTGCCAGCAGCTTGGCCGGGACAGGGTTGTACGAGCAGTACTTC	CASSLAGTGLYEQYF
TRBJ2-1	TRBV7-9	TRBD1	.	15	TGTGCCAGCAGCGGAAGGGACAGGGGCTGGGATGAGCAGTTCTTC	CASSGRDRGWDEQFF
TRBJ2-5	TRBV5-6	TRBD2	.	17	TGTGCCAGCAGCGGACCCGCTAGCGGGGGGGCTTTAGAGACCCAGTACTTC	CASSGPASGGALETQYF
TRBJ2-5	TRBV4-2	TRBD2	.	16	TGTGCCAGCAGCCAAGAACTAGCGGGGGGGCTCGAGACCCAGTACTTC	CASSQELAGGLETQYF
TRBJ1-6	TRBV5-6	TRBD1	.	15	TGTGCCAGCAGCTTGTTGTTACAGGGGGGTTCACCCCTCCACTTT	CASSLLLQGGSPLHF
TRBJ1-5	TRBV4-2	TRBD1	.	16	TGTGCCAGCAGCCAAGGGACAGGGGATAGCAATCAGCCCCAGCATTTT	CASSQGTGDSNQPQHF
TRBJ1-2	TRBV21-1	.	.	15	TGTGCCAGCATTTTTGGGAGGGGTGAAGACTATGGCTACACCTTC	CASIFGRGEDYGYTF
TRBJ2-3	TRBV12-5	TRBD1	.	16	TGTGCTAGTGGCCCGGGACAGGGGGCTGGCACAGATACGCAGTATTTT	CASGPGQGAGTDTQYF
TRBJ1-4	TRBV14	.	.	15	TGTGCCAGCAGCCAGCAGGGAACTCGTAATGAAAAACTGTTTTTT	CASSQQGTRNEKLFF
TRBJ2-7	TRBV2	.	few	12	TGTGCCAGTAGAAGTGGTTCCCACGAGCAGTACTTC	CASRSGSHEQYF
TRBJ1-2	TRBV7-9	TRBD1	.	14	TGTGCCAGCAGCTACGAGAGGGACAGATATGGCTACACCTTC	CASSYERDRYGYTF
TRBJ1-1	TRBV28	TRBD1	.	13	TGTGCCAGCGACAGGGGTTCCGGCACTGAAGCTTTCTTT	CASDRGSGTEAFF
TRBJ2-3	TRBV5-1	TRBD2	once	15	TGCGCCAGCAGCAGAGCTAGCGGGGGGATGGATACGCAGTATTTT	CASSRASGGMDTQYF
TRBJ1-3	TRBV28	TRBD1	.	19	TGTGCCAGCAGGCGCGCCTGGGACAGGGGTCCCTTCTCTGGAAACACCATATATTTT	CASRRAWDRGPFSGNTIYF
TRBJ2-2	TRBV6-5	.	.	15	TGTGCCAGCAGTCTGGTAGGTGGCGACACCGGGGAGCTGTTTTTT	CASSLVGGDTGELFF
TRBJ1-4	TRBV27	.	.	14	TGTGCCAGCAGTTTAAGGGGGTGGGATGAAAAACTGTTTTTT	CASSLRGWDEKLFF
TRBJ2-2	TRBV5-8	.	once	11	TGTGCCAGCTCCCTGGAGGAGGAGCTGTTTTTT	CASSLEEELFF
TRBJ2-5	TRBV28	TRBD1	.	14	TGTGCCAGCAGTTCTCAGGGGGCGCGGGAGACCCAGTACTTC	CASSSQGARETQYF
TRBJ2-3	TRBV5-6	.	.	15	TGTGCCAGCAGCCCCGGGAGACTTGTAACAGATACGCAGTATTTT	CASSPGRLVTDTQYF